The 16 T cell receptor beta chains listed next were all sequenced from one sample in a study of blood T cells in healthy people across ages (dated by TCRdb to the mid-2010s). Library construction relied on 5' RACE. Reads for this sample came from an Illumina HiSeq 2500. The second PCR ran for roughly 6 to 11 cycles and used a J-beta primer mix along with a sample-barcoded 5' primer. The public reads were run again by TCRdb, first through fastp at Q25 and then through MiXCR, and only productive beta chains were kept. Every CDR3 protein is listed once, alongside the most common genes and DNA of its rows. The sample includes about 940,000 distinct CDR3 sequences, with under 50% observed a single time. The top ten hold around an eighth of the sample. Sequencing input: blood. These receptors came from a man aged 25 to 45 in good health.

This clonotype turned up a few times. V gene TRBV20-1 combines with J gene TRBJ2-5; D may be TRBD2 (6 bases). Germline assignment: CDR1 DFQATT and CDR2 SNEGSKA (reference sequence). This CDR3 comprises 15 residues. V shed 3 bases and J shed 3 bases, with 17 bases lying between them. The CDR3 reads CSASNSGLGEETQYF. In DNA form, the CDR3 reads TGCAGTGCTAGTAATAGCGGTTTAGGAGAAGAGACCCAGTACTTC.

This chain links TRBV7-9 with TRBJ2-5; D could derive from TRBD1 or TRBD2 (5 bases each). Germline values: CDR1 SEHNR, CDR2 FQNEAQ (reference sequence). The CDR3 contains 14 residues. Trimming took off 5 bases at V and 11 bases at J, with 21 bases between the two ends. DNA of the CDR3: TGTGCCAGCAGCCACCAAAGGGACGGCTACAAGCAGTACTTC. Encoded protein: CASSHQRDGYKQYF.

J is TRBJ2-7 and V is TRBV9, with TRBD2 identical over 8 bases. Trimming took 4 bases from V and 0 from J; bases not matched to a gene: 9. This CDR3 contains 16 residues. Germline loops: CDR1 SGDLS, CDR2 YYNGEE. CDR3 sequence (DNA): TGTGCCAGCAGCCCCAGGAGCGGGGGCCTCTCCTACGAGCAGTACTTC. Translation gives CASSPRSGGLSYEQYF. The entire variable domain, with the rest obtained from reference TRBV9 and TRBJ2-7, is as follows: DSGVTQTPKHLITATGQRVTLRCSPRSGDLSVYWYQQSLDQGLQFLIQYYNGEERAKGNILERFSAQQFPDLHSELNLSSLELGDSALYFCASSPRSGGLSYEQYFGPGTRLTVT.

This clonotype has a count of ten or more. The CDR3 loop reads CASSLQGQGNNEQFF. CDR3 nucleotides: TGTGCCAGCAGCTTACAGGGACAGGGCAACAATGAGCAGTTCTTC. The chain has TRBV7-2 and TRBJ2-1, with 9 nucleotides matching TRBD1. Looked up from germline, CDR1 is SGHTA and CDR2 is FQGNSA. Germline trimming cut 2 bases from V and 5 bases from J; bases unmatched to any gene: 4. The CDR3 is 15 residues long.

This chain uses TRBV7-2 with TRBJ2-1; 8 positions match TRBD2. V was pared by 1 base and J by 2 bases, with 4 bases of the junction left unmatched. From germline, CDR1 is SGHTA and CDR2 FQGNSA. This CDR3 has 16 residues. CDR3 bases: TGTGCCAGCAGCTTAGAATCGGGGGGGCCCTACAATGAGCAGTTCTTC. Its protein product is CASSLESGGPYNEQFF.

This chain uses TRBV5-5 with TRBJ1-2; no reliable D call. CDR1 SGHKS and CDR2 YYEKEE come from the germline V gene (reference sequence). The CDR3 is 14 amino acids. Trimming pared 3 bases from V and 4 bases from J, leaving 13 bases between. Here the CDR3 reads CASSSAAGFYGYTF. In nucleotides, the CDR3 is TGTGCCAGCAGCTCCGCAGCAGGCTTCTATGGCTACACCTTC. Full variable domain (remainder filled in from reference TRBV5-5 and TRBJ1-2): DAGVTQSPTHLIKTRGQQVTLRCSPISGHKSVSWYQQVLGQGPQFIFQYYEKEERGRGNFPDRFSARQFPNYSSELNVNALLLGDSALYLCASSSAAGFYGYTFGSGTRLTVV.

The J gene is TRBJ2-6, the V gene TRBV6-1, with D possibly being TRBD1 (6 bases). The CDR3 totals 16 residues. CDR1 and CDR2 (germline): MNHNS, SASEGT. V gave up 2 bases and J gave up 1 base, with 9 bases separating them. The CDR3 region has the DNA TGTGCCAGCAGTGAATGGACAGTGTCTGGGGCCAACGTCCTGACTTTC. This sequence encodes CASSEWTVSGANVLTF.

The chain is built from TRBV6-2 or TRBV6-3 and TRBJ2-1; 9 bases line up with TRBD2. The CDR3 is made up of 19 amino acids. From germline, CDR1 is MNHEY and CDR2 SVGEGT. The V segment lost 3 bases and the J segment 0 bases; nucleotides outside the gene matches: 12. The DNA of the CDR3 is TGTGCCAGCAGTTATCAGGGAAAGACTAGCGGTAGCTCCTACAATGAGCAGTTCTTC. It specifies CASSYQGKTSGSSYNEQFF.

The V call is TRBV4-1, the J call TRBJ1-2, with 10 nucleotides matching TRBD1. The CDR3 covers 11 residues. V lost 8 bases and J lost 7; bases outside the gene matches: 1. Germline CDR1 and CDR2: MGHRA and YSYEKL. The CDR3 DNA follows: TGCGCCAGCGGGGACAGGGGTGGCTACACCTTC. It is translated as CASGDRGGYTF.

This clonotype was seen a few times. CDR3 DNA sequence: TGCAGTGGCAGGACTAGCGGCCACTACGAGCAGTACTTC. This sequence encodes CSGRTSGHYEQYF. The chain carries TRBV20-1 and TRBJ2-5; 10 nucleotides match TRBD2. TRBJ2-7 matches the DNA end more closely, so the J call is doubtful. Looked up from germline, CDR1 is DFQATT and CDR2 is SNEGSKA (reference sequence). This CDR3 has 13 residues.

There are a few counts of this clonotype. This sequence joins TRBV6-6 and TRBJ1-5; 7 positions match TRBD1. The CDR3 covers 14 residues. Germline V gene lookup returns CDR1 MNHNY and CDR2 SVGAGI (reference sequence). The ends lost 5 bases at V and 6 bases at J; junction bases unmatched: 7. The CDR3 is CASSAEQGGQPQHF. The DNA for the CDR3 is TGTGCCAGCAGTGCGGAGCAGGGGGGTCAGCCCCAGCATTTT.

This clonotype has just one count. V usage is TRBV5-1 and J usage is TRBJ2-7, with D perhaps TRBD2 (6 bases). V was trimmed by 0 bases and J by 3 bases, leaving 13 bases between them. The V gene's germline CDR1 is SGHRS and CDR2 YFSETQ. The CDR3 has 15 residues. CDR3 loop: CASSLEAGYLYEQYF. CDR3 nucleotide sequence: TGCGCCAGCAGCTTGGAGGCGGGATATCTCTACGAGCAGTACTTC.

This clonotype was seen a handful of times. CDR3 protein: CASSQRDPGRSISTDTQYF. CDR3 nucleotides: TGTGCCAGCTCTCAACGCGACCCGGGACGCTCTATCAGCACAGATACGCAGTATTTT. The chain combines TRBV6-4 with TRBJ2-3, with D perhaps given as TRBD1 or TRBD2 (5 bases each). The V and J ends lost 8 bases and 0 bases respectively, with 27 bases between them. The germline V gene encodes CDR1 MRHNA and CDR2 SNTAGT. The CDR3 covers 19 residues.

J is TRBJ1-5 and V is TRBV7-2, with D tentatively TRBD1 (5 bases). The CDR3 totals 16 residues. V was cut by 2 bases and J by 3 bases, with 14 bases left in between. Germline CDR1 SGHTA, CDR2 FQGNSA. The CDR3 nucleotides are TGTGCCAGCAGCTTATTCGCAGGGACTTTCAATCAGCCCCAGCATTTT. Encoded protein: CASSLFAGTFNQPQHF.

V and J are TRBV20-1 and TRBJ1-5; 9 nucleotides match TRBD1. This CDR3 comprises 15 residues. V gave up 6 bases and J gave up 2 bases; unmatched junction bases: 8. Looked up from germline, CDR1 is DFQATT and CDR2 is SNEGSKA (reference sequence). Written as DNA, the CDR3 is TGCAGTGCCCAGACAGGGGGTAGTGGCAATCAGCCCCAGCATTTT. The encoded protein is CSAQTGGSGNQPQHF.

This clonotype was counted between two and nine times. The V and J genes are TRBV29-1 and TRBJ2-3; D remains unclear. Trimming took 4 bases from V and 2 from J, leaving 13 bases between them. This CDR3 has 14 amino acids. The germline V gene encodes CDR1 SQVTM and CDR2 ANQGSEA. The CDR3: CSVAHRLSTDTQYF. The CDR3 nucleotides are TGCAGCGTTGCCCACCGATTGTCCACAGATACGCAGTATTTT.